This note documents a single T cell receptor (beta chain) sequence. This sample's time point: after neoadjuvant nivolumab, at surgical resection. The patients had HPV-negative, locally advanced oral cavity squamous cell carcinoma. V shed 6 bases and J 2 bases; nucleotides not matched to a gene: 10. The CDR3 extends over 15 amino acids. Germline V gene data show CDR1 as MNHEY and CDR2 as SMNVEV (reference sequence). The sample comes from a study of neoadjuvant anti-PD-1 for oral cavity cancer. Overall study: Nivolumab at 3 mg/kg was mostly given biweekly, three to four doses, pre-surgery. Non-progressing patients received a fourth nivolumab dose near day 43, then surgery on days 50-56.

Method: immunoSEQ multiplex PCR; TCRdb's copy keeps in-frame clones and lacks some. Of over 9,500 clones listed, about 60% are singletons. The genes are TRBV27 and TRBJ2-7; TRBD1 agrees at 7 bases. The source is a person aged 40 to 85 with oral cavity squamous cell carcinoma. This specimen was PBMCs, taken after nivolumab (anti-PD-1) treatment. CDR3 nucleotide sequence: TGTGCCAGCAGCCCAATAGGGGGCGTCCCCTACGAGCAGTACTTC. Amino acids: CASSPIGGVPYEQYF.